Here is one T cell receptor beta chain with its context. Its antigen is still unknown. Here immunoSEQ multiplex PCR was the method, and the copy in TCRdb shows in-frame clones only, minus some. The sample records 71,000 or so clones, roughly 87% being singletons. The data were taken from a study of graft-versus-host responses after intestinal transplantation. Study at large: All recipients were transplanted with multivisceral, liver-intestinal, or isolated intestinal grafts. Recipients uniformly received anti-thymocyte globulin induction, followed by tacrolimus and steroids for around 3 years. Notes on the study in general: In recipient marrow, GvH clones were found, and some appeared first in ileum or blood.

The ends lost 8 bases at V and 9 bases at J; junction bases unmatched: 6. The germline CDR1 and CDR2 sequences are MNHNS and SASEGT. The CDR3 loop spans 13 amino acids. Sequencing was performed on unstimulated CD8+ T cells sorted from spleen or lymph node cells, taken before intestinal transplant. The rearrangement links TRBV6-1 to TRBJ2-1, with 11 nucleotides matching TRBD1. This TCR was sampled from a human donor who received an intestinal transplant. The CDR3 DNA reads TGTGCCAGCTCCCGGACAGGGGGCGTTGAGCAGTTCTTC. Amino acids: CASSRTGGVEQFF.